This paragraph covers one TCR beta chain sequence. Its antigen remains unidentified. The protocol was immunoSEQ multiplex PCR, while the TCRdb copy is restricted to in-frame clones and leaves out a portion. The sample carries 150,000 to 200,000 clones, approximately 95% recorded once. The data were taken from a study of T cell responses to AZD1222 COVID-19 vaccine. Study conclusions and caveats: The donor cohort was predominantly white British with a female majority, and clonal diversity may have been underestimated. Reportedly, close to half of spike-specific TCRs are directed against unmutated variant regions.

The CDR3 is 13 amino acids. With V trimmed by 5 bases and J by 13 bases, 12 bases remained unmatched. Germline V lookup: CDR1 LNHNV, CDR2 YYDKDF (reference sequence). The specimen comprised peripheral blood, sampled on day 0 of AZD1222 vaccination. This sequence joins TRBV15 and TRBJ2-7, with TRBD1 matching over 9 bases. The TCR comes from an adult in good health. CDR3 residues: CATSFLDGDRAYF. The DNA of the CDR3 is TGTGCCACCAGCTTCCTCGATGGGGACAGGGCTTACTTC.